What follows are 19 T cell receptor beta chains derived from one specimen sequenced in a study of PD-1 blockade in classical Hodgkin lymphoma. Using immunoSEQ multiplex PCR, the repertoire was profiled, and TCRdb retains in-frame clones only, with some absent. The table records 45,000 to 55,000 clones, about 84% of them present only once. Each of the patients experienced relapse following autologous stem cell transplantation, and their brentuximab vedotin exposure differed. This specimen consisted of peripheral blood mononuclear cells (PBMCs), obtained at baseline. Receptor source: a human donor with classical Hodgkin lymphoma.

The chain uses TRBV19 and TRBJ2-1, with 7 bases aligning to TRBD1. V shed 5 bases, J shed 3 bases, and the junction held 4 bases outside the gene matches. The CDR3 has 14 amino acids. Germline loops: CDR1 LNHDA, CDR2 SQIVND (reference sequence). The CDR3 region has the DNA TGTGCCAGTAGTCCCGGACAGGTCTACAATGAGCAGTTCTTC. Residues: CASSPGQVYNEQFF. The variable domain in full, completed from reference TRBV19 and TRBJ2-1, reads DGGITQSPKYLFRKEGQNVTLSCEQNLNHDAMYWYRQDPGQGLRLIYYSQIVNDFQKGDIAEGYSVSREKKESFPLTVTSAQKNPTAFYLCASSPGQVYNEQFFGPGTRLTVL.

The chain joins TRBV6-5 to TRBJ2-1, with D maybe TRBD2 (5 bases). This CDR3 has 13 amino acids. Germline values: CDR1 MNHEY, CDR2 SVGAGI. The ends were cut back, 8 bases at V and 4 bases at J, with 12 bases in the middle. The CDR3 protein is CASSNGDYNEQFF. The DNA for the CDR3 is TGTGCCAGCTCTAACGGGGATTACAATGAGCAGTTCTTC.

This clone has only a few counts. The chain links TRBV7-8 to TRBJ2-7; weak D call: TRBD2 (6 bases). V gave up 7 bases and J gave up 4 bases, with 17 bases separating them. The CDR3 sequence is 14 residues long. Germline CDR1 SGHVS, CDR2 FQNEAQ. The CDR3 nucleotides read TGTGCCAGCACCGGCGGGGCCCAAGGTTACGAGCAGTACTTC. It is translated as CASTGGAQGYEQYF.

Only one count was recorded for this clone. The chain couples TRBV19 to TRBJ1-5; D is unresolved. Germline V gene sequence: CDR1 LNHDA, CDR2 SQIVND (reference sequence). This CDR3 contains 14 residues. V lost 7 bases, J lost 5 bases, and 15 bases lay in between. For the CDR3, the DNA is TGTGCCAGTACCTCGGGCCTCGTTGATCAGCCCCAGCATTTT. Translated, it gives CASTSGLVDQPQHF.

The chain links TRBV15 to TRBJ2-1, with D perhaps matching TRBD1 (6 bases). This CDR3 has 14 amino acids. Trimming removed 6 bases at V and 7 bases at J, with 16 bases between. The germline V gene encodes CDR1 LNHNV and CDR2 YYDKDF (reference sequence). CDR3: CATRLSGTKNEQFF. The CDR3 DNA is TGTGCCACCAGGCTTTCCGGGACAAAAAATGAGCAGTTCTTC.

This chain uses TRBV18 with TRBJ1-2; 8 nucleotides agree with TRBD1. V was clipped by 4 bases and J by 4 bases; unmatched bases: 2. Germline V lookup: CDR1 KGHSH, CDR2 LQKENI. The CDR3 totals 13 residues. CDR3 in amino acids: CASSRGQGYGYTF. Written as DNA, the CDR3 is TGTGCCAGCTCACGCGGACAGGGCTATGGCTACACCTTC. The variable domain in full, with the rest retrieved from reference TRBV18 and TRBJ1-2, is NAGVMQNPRHLVRRRGQEARLRCSPMKGHSHVYWYRQLPEEGLKFMVYLQKENIIDESGMPKERFSAEFPKEGPSILRIQQVVRGDSAAYFCASSRGQGYGYTFGSGTRLTVV.

The genes are TRBV27 and TRBJ2-7; 7 nucleotides match TRBD2. With 5 bases clipped from V and 2 bases from J, the junction kept 9 bases outside the gene matches. Germline CDR1 and CDR2: MNHEY and SMNVEV (reference sequence). The CDR3 is made up of 15 amino acids. The CDR3 loop is CASSRTGGGTYEQYF. CDR3 nucleotide sequence: TGTGCCAGCAGTCGGACGGGGGGAGGAACCTACGAGCAGTACTTC.

The rearrangement links TRBV6-4 to TRBJ2-3; D is perhaps TRBD1 (6 bases). CDR3 length equals 14 residues. CDR1 and CDR2 (germline): MRHNA, SNTAGT. Trimming shortened V by 7 bases and J by 3 bases, and 14 bases separated the two germline ends. The CDR3 spells CASKQGRETDTQYF. The CDR3 bases are TGTGCCAGCAAACAGGGCAGGGAAACAGATACGCAGTATTTT.

The V and J genes are TRBV7-9 and TRBJ2-7; 8 nucleotides align to TRBD2. CDR1 is SEHNR, CDR2 FQNEAQ, per germline (reference sequence). V was clipped by 5 bases and J by 6 bases; unmatched bases: 12. This CDR3 contains 15 residues. CDR3 amino acids: CASSLSGTDIGEQYV. DNA of the CDR3: TGTGCCAGCAGCCTTAGCGGGACTGATATCGGCGAGCAGTACGTC.

The gene calls are TRBV2 and TRBJ2-1, with 7 bases fitting TRBD2. This CDR3 has 17 residues. The germline V gene encodes CDR1 SNHLY and CDR2 FYNNEI. Losses at the gene ends were 0 bases for V and 0 bases for J; bases not matched to a gene: 5. CDR3: CASSEAGGGSSYNEQFF. CDR3 coding DNA: TGTGCCAGCAGTGAAGCTGGGGGGGGGAGCTCCTACAATGAGCAGTTCTTC. The full variable domain, rest sourced from reference TRBV2 and TRBJ2-1, is EPEVTQTPSHQVTQMGQEVILRCVPISNHLYFYWYRQILGQKVEFLVSFYNNEISEKSEIFDDQFSVERPDGSNFTLKIRSTKLEDSAMYFCASSEAGGGSSYNEQFFGPGTRLTVL.

This chain uses TRBV15 with TRBJ2-7; D unclear. Deletions cut 0 bases from V and 9 bases from J, with 15 bases between. Germline V gene sequence: CDR1 LNHNV, CDR2 YYDKDF (reference sequence). The CDR3 is 14 amino acids. DNA of the CDR3: TGTGCCACCAGCAGAGACCCGGGCTCTCCGACGCAGTACTTC. Encoded protein: CATSRDPGSPTQYF.

V gene TRBV10-3 combines with J gene TRBJ1-3; D not certain. CDR1 is ENHRY, CDR2 SYGVKD, per germline. This CDR3 has 13 amino acids. Trimming took 9 bases from V and 0 from J, leaving 9 bases between them. The CDR3 reads CAILQSSGNTIYF. CDR3 nucleotides: TGTGCCATACTCCAGAGCTCTGGAAACACCATATATTTT.

The rearrangement uses TRBV1 and TRBJ1-2; the table's D call, TRBD1, was not checked against the DNA. TRBV1 corresponds to a pseudogene. CDR3 size: 14 residues. CDR3 protein: CTSSQDTQGYGYTF. The CDR3 DNA reads as TGCACCAGCAGCCAAGATACACAGGGGTATGGCTACACCTTC.

V usage is TRBV7-2 and J usage is TRBJ2-5, with unresolved D. This CDR3 spans 15 amino acids. Deletions cut 4 bases from V and 5 bases from J, with 17 bases between. The V gene's germline CDR1 is SGHTA and CDR2 FQGNSA. The CDR3: CASSSFNPSSETQYF. CDR3 sequence (DNA): TGTGCCAGCAGCTCCTTCAACCCATCGAGCGAGACCCAGTACTTC. The full variable domain, rest sourced from reference TRBV7-2 and TRBJ2-5, is GAGVSQSPSNKVTEKGKDVELRCDPISGHTALYWYRQSLGQGLEFLIYFQGNSAPDKSGLPSDRFSAERTGGSVSTLTIQRTQQEDSAVYLCASSSFNPSSETQYFGPGTRLLVL.

In this sample, this clone turned up once. This chain's CDR3 is CASSEKKGLAKYNEQFF. CDR3 in DNA: TGTGCCAGCAGTGAAAAAAAGGGACTAGCGAAGTACAATGAGCAGTTCTTC. This sequence joins TRBV2 and TRBJ2-1; 10 nucleotides line up with TRBD2. There are 17 residues in the CDR3. V gave up 2 bases and J gave up 4 bases; unmatched junction bases: 8. Germline loops: CDR1 SNHLY, CDR2 FYNNEI.

This clone was recorded a few times. This chain connects TRBV19 to TRBJ1-5, with D possibly being TRBD1 (5 bases). The V and J ends lost 9 bases and 4 bases respectively, with 16 bases between them. The CDR3 spans 14 residues. Germline CDR1 is LNHDA and CDR2 is SQIVND (reference sequence). CDR3 sequence (DNA): TGTGCCAGCGCCGGGCAGCCAGGGAATCAGCCCCAGCATTTT. Its protein is CASAGQPGNQPQHF.

The chain carries TRBV27 and TRBJ2-1; TRBD2 matches at 11 bases. Trimming at V came to 3 bases and at J to 7 bases, leaving 2 bases not matched to a gene. This CDR3 has 14 amino acids. From germline, CDR1 is MNHEY and CDR2 SMNVEV (reference sequence). CDR3: CASSFTSGRNEQFF. The CDR3 DNA sequence: TGTGCCAGCAGTTTTACTAGCGGGAGAAATGAGCAGTTCTTC.

V is TRBV5-4 and J is TRBJ2-2; 14 bases fit TRBD2. This CDR3 is 15 amino acids long. Trimming removed 4 bases from V and 9 bases from J; junction bases left unmatched: 5. The V gene's germline CDR1 is SGHNT and CDR2 YYREEE (reference sequence). The CDR3 nucleotides read TGTGCCAGCAGCGTCGGGACTAGCGGGAGAAGGGAGCTGTTTTTT. Its protein product is CASSVGTSGRRELFF.

This chain links TRBV5-4 with TRBJ2-1; D may be TRBD1 (5 bases). The length of the CDR3 is 14 residues. Germline assignment: CDR1 SGHNT and CDR2 YYREEE (reference sequence). The ends were cut back, 5 bases at V and 0 bases at J, with 9 bases in the middle. Here the CDR3 reads CASRVQDSYNEQFF. The CDR3 nucleotides are TGTGCCAGCAGGGTACAGGACTCCTACAATGAGCAGTTCTTC.